The clone carrying this TCR beta chain was seen only once. Here immunoSEQ multiplex PCR was the method, and the copy in TCRdb shows in-frame clones only, minus some. In the table there are about 140,000 clones, 80% to 85% of which are singletons. The germline CDR1 and CDR2 sequences are SQVTM and ANQGSEA. The CDR3 totals 17 residues. V was pared by 8 bases and J by 4 bases, with 30 bases between. The record originates from a study of blood T cell repertoires in COVID-19. Sequenced material: peripheral blood. The V gene is TRBV29-1, the J gene TRBJ2-7, with D maybe TRBD1 (5 bases). The receptor was isolated from a woman in her sixties with acute or convalescent COVID-19. The CDR3 nucleotides are TGCAGCACCGTACAGTTAGGGGAAAACCTCCCAGCTTACGAGCAGTACTTC. It encodes CSTVQLGENLPAYEQYF.